The sequence of this TCR beta chain was determined in a study of cytomegalovirus exposure and HLA in healthy donors. Study-wide points: Reports indicate that TCR beta sequences accurately predicted the HLA-A and HLA-B alleles of most subjects. One variant, a missense change in DCLRE1C, was linked in a later analysis to TCR beta V- and J-gene trimming.

Primers: 60 Vbeta forward and 13 Jbeta reverse. The protocol was immunoSEQ multiplex PCR, while the TCRdb copy is restricted to in-frame clones and leaves out a portion. The sample lists roughly 100,000 clones; roughly 13% were seen once. CDR3 length: 16 amino acids. In germline, CDR1 is SGHVS, CDR2 FQNEAQ. J lost 2 bases, V lost 5 bases, and 10 bases had no gene match. Each donor was healthy, and each was a bone marrow donor. Points on this clone: As yet, its antigen is unknown.

V gene TRBV7-8 combines with J gene TRBJ2-7, with 9 bases fitting TRBD1. This sequence was found in a man aged 40-55 years in good health and CMV-seropositive. The sample was PBMCs. CDR3 DNA sequence: TGTGCCAGCAGCAGTCCGGGACAGGGCGCTACCTACGAGCAGTACTTC. Protein: CASSSPGQGATYEQYF.